This paragraph reports one T cell receptor beta chain. The antigen remains unidentified. These data come from a study of vaccination effects on CD4 cells after COVID-19. The CDR3 extends over 15 amino acids. V gave up 6 bases and J gave up 1 base; unmatched junction bases: 8. Germline V gives CDR1 MNHNY, CDR2 SVGAGI (reference sequence). The assay was immunoSEQ multiplex PCR, and TCRdb's table has in-frame clones only and misses some. The table records tens of thousands of clones, approximately 81% of them present only once. Peptide-pool stimulation followed by sequencing identified expanded antigen-specific CD4+ clonotypes in the ViraFEST assay. It was after 10 days of culture that CD4+ T cells were isolated. The vaccine recipients had no prior SARS-CoV-2 infection, with negative nucleocapsid antibodies. PBMC were cultured at around 2 million per well with roughly 10 IU/ml IL-2 and around 9.2 ug/ml peptides.

Overall study findings and caveats: Researchers report that only 1 of 255 vaccine-induced clones in healthy vaccinees cross-reacted with common cold coronaviruses. Late post-vaccination samples showed marked contraction of infection- and vaccine-induced clones.

J is TRBJ1-1 and V is TRBV6-6; TRBD1 matches 7 bases. The source is a human donor who received a COVID-19 vaccine. Sequencing was performed on CD4+ T cells from PBMCs cultured with HCoV-229E spike peptides, taken before COVID-19 vaccination. CDR3 nucleotide sequence: TGTGCCAGCAGGCAACCGGGACAGAGGAACACTGAAGCTTTCTTT. The encoded protein is CASRQPGQRNTEAFF.